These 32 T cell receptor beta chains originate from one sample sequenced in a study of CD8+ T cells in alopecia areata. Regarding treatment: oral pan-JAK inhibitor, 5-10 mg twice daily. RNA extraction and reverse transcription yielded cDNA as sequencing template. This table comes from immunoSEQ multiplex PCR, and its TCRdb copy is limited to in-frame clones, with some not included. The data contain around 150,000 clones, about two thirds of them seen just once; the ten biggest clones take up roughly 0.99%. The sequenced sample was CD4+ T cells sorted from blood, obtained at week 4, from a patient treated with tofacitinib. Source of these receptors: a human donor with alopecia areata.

The CDR3 reads CAWSVKAAWTRGQPQHF. CDR3 nucleotides: TGTGCCTGGAGTGTTAAGGCAGCCTGGACACGGGGTCAGCCCCAGCATTTT. The chain recombines TRBV30 with TRBJ1-5; D may be TRBD1 (5 bases). CDR3 length: 17 residues. The germline V gene encodes CDR1 GTSNPN and CDR2 SVGIG (reference sequence). Trimming removed 0 bases from V and 6 bases from J, with 21 bases in between.

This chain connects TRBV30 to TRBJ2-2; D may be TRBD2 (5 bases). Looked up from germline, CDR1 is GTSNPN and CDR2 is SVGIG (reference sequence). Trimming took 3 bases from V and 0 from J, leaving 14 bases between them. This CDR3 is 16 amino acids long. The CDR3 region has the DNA TGTGCCTGGAGGGCGCTAGGGAGCGCGAACACCGGGGAGCTGTTTTTT. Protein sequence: CAWRALGSANTGELFF.

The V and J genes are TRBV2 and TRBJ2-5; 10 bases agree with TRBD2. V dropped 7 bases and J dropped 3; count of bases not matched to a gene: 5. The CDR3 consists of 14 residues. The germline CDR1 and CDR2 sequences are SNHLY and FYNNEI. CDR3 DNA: TGTGCCAGCAAAACCGGGACTAGCGAAGAGACCCAGTACTTC. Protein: CASKTGTSEETQYF.

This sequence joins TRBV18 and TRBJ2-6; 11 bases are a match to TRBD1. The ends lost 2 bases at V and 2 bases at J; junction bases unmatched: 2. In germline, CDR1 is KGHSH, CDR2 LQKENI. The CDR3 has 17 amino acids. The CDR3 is CASSPRTGGTGANVLTF. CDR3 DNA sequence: TGTGCCAGCTCACCAAGGACAGGGGGCACTGGGGCCAACGTCCTGACTTTC.

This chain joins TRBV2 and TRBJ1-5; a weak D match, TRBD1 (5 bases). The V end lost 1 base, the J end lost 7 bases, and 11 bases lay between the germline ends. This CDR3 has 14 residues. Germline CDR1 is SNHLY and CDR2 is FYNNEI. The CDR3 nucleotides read TGTGCCAGCAGTGAAGTACAGGAAGGGCAGCCCCAGCATTTT. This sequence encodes CASSEVQEGQPQHF. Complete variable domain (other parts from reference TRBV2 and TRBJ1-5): EPEVTQTPSHQVTQMGQEVILRCVPISNHLYFYWYRQILGQKVEFLVSFYNNEISEKSEIFDDQFSVERPDGSNFTLKIRSTKLEDSAMYFCASSEVQEGQPQHFGDGTRLSIL.

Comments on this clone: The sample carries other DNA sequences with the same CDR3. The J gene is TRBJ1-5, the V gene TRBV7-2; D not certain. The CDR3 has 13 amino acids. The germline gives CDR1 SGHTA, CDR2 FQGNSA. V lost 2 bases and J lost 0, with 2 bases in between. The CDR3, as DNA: TGTGCCAGCAGCTTAAGTAGCAATCAGCCCCAGCATTTT. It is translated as CASSLSSNQPQHF. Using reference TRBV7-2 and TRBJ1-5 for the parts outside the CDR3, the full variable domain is GAGVSQSPSNKVTEKGKDVELRCDPISGHTALYWYRQSLGQGLEFLIYFQGNSAPDKSGLPSDRFSAERTGGSVSTLTIQRTQQEDSAVYLCASSLSSNQPQHFGDGTRLSIL.

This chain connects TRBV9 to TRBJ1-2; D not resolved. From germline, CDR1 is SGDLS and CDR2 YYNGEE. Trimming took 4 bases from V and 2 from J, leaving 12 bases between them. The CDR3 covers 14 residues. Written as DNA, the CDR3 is TGTGCCAGCAGCCCGCAGGCTTCCAACTATGGCTACACCTTC. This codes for CASSPQASNYGYTF.

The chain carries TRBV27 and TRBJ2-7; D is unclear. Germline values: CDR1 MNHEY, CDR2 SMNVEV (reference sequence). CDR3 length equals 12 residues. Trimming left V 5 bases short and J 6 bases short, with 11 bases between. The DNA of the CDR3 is TGTGCCAGCAGTCTCACCGGGCCCGAGCAGTACTTC. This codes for CASSLTGPEQYF.

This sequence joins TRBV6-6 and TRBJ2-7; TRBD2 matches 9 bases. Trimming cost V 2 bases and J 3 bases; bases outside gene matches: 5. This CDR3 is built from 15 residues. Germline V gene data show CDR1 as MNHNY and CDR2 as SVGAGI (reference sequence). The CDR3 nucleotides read TGTGCCAGCAGTTACCCGAGCGGGGGGAGCTACGAGCAGTACTTC. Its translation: CASSYPSGGSYEQYF.

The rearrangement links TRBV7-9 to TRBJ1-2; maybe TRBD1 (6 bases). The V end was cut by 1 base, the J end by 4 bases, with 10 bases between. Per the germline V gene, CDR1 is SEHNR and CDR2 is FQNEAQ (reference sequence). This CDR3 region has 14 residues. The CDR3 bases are TGTGCCAGCAGCTTAGGGCGGGACATCTATGGCTACACCTTC. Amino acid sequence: CASSLGRDIYGYTF.

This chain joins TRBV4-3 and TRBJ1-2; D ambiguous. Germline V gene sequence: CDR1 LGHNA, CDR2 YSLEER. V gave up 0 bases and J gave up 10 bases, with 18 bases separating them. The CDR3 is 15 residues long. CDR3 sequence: CASSQDPTRLDLYTF. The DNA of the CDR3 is TGCGCCAGCAGCCAAGATCCGACTCGGCTTGATCTCTACACCTTC.

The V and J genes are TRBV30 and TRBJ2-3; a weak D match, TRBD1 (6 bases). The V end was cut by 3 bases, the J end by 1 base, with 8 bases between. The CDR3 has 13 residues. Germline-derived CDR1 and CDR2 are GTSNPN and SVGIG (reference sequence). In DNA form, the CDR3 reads TGTGCCTGGAGAGGGGGAGGCACAGATACGCAGTATTTT. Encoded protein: CAWRGGGTDTQYF.

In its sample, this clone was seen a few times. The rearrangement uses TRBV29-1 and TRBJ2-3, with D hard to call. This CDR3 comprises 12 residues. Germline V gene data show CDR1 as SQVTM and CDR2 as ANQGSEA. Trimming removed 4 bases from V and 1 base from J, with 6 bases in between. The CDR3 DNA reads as TGCAGCGTTGTCCCGGGCACAGATACGCAGTATTTT. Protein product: CSVVPGTDTQYF.

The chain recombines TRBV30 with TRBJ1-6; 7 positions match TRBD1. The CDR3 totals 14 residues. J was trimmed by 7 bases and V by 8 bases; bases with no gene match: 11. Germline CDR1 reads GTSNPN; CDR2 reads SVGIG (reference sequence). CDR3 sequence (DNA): TGTGCCCACAACAGGGGAATAAGGAATTCACCCCTCCACTTT. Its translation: CAHNRGIRNSPLHF.

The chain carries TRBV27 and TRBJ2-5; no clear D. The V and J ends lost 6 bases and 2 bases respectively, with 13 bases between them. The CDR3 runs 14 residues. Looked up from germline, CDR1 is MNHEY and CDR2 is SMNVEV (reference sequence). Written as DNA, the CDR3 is TGTGCCAGCAGCCTAACCGCCCGGCAAGAGACCCAGTACTTC. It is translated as CASSLTARQETQYF.

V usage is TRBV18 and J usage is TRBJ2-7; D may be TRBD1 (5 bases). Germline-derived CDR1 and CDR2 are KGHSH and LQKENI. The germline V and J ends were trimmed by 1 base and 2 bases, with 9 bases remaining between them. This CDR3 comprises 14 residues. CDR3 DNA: TGTGCCAGCTCACCACAAGAGACAGCCTACGAGCAGTACTTC. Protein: CASSPQETAYEQYF. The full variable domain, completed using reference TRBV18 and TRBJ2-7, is NAGVMQNPRHLVRRRGQEARLRCSPMKGHSHVYWYRQLPEEGLKFMVYLQKENIIDESGMPKERFSAEFPKEGPSILRIQQVVRGDSAAYFCASSPQETAYEQYFGPGTRLTVT.

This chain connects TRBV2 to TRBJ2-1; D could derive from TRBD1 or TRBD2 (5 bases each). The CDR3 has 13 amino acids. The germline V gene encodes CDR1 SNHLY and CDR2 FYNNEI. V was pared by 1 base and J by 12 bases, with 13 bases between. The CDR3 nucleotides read TGTGCCAGCAGTGAAGAAAGGGGTCGGGGGCAGTTCTTC. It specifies CASSEERGRGQFF.

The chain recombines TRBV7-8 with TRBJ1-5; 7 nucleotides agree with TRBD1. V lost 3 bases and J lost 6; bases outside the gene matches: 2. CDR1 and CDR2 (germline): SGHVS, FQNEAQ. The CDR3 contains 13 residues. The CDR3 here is CASSFQGVQPQHF. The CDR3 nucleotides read TGTGCCAGCAGCTTCCAGGGGGTTCAGCCCCAGCATTTT.

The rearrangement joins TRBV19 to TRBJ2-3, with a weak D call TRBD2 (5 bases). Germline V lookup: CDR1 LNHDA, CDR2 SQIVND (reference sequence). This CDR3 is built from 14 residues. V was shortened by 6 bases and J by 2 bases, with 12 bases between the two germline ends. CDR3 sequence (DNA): TGTGCCAGTAGCATCGGACTTCTCACAGATACGCAGTATTTT. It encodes CASSIGLLTDTQYF.

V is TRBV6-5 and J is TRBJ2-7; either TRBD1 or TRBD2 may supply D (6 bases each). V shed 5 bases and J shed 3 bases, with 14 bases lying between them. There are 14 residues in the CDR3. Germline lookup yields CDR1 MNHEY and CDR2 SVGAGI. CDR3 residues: CASSPPGAYYEQYF. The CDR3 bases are TGTGCCAGCAGTCCGCCGGGGGCTTACTACGAGCAGTACTTC.

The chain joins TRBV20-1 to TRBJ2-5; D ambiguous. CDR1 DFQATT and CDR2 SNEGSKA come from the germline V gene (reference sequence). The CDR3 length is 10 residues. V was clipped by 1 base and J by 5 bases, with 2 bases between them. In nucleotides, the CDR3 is TGCAGTGCTAGAGTGGAGACCCAGTACTTC. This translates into CSARVETQYF.

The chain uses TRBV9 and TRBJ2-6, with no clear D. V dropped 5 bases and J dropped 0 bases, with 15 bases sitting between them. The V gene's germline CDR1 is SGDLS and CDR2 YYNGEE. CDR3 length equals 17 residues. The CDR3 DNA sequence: TGTGCCAGCAGTCCAGAGGTGGTTCGCTCTGGGGCCAACGTCCTGACTTTC. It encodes CASSPEVVRSGANVLTF.

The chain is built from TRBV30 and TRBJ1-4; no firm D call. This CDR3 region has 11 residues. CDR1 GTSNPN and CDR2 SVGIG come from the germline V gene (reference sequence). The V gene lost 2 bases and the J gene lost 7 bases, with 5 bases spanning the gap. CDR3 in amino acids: CAWSKGEKLFF. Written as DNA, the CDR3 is TGTGCCTGGAGTAAGGGTGAAAAACTGTTTTTT.

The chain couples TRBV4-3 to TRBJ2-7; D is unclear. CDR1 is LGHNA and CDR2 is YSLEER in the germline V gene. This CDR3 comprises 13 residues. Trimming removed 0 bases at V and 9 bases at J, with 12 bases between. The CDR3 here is CASSQDQQSAQYF. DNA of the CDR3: TGCGCCAGCAGCCAAGATCAGCAGTCCGCGCAGTACTTC.

Here the CDR3 DNA reads TGTGCCAGCAGTCGCGGGGGGTATGGCTACACCTTC. Its protein is CASSRGGYGYTF. V and J are TRBV7-9 and TRBJ1-2, with D tentatively TRBD1 (5 bases). The CDR3 has 12 amino acids. V lost 6 bases to trimming and J lost 5 bases, with 10 bases between them. Germline CDR1 SEHNR, CDR2 FQNEAQ (reference sequence).

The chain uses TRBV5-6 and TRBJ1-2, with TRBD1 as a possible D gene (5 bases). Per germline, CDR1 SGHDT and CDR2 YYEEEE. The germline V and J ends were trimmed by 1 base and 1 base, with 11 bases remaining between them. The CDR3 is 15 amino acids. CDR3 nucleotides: TGTGCCAGCAGCTTGTCTACCAGGGATAACTATGGCTACACCTTC. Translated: CASSLSTRDNYGYTF.

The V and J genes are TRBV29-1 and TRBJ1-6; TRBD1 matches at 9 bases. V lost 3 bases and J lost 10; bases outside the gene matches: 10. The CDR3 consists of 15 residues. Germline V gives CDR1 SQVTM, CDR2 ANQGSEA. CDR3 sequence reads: CSVDNPQGAGSPLHF. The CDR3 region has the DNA TGCAGCGTTGATAACCCACAGGGGGCTGGCTCACCCCTCCACTTT.

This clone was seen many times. The CDR3 nucleotides read TGTGCCAGCTCACCACCAGTAGGGACAGGGGGCTACAATGAGCAGTTCTTC. Translating gives CASSPPVGTGGYNEQFF. This chain connects TRBV18 to TRBJ2-1, with 11 bases identical to TRBD1. J was trimmed by 3 bases and V by 0 bases; bases with no gene match: 4. The germline CDR1 and CDR2 sequences are KGHSH and LQKENI. The CDR3 contains 17 residues.

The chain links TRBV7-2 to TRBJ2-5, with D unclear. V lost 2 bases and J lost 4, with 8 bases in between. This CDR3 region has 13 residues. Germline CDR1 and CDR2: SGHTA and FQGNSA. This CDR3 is CASSLSPPETQYF. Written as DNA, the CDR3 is TGTGCCAGCAGCTTATCCCCCCCAGAGACCCAGTACTTC.

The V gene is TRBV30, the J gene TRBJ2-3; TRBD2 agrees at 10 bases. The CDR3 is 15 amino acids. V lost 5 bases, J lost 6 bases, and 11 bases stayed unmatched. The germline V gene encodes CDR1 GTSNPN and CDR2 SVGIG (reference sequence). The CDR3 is CAWRYLAGVMDTQYF. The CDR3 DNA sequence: TGTGCCTGGCGCTACCTAGCGGGGGTTATGGATACGCAGTATTTT.

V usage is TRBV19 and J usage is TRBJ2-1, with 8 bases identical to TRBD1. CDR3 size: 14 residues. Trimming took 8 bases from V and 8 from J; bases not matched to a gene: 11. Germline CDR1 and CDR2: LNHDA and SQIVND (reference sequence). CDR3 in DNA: TGTGCCAGTGACGACAGGGGTGGTAGGGATGAGCAGTTCTTC. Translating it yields CASDDRGGRDEQFF.

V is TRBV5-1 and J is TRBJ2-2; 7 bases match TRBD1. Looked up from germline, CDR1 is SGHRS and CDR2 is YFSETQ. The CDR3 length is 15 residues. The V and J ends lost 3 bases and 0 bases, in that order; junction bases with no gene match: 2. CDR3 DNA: TGCGCCAGCAGCTGGACAGGACCGAACACCGGGGAGCTGTTTTTT. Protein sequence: CASSWTGPNTGELFF.